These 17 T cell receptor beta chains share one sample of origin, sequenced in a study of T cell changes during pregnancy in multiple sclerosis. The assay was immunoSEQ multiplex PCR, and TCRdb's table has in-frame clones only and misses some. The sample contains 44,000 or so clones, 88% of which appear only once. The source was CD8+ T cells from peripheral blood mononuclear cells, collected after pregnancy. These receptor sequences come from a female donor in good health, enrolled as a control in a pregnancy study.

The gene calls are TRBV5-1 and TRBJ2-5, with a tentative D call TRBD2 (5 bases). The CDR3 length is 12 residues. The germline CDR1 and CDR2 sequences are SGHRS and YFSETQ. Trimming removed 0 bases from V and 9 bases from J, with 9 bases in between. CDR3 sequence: CASSLATGAQYF. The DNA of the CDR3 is TGCGCCAGCAGCTTGGCCACCGGGGCCCAGTACTTC.

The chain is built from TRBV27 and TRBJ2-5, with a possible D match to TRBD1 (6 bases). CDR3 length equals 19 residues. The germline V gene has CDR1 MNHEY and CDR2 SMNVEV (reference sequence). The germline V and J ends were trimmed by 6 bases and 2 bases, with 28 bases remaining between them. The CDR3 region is CASSPQLGATLVGQETQYF. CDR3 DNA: TGTGCCAGCAGCCCCCAACTGGGGGCAACCCTCGTTGGACAAGAGACCCAGTACTTC.

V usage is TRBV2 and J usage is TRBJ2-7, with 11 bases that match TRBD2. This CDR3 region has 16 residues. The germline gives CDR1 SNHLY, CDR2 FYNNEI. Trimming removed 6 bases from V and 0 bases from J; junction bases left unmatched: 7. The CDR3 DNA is TGTGCCAGCAGGATTGCTAGCGGGGGGTACTCCTACGAGCAGTACTTC. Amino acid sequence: CASRIASGGYSYEQYF. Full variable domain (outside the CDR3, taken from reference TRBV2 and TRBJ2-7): EPEVTQTPSHQVTQMGQEVILRCVPISNHLYFYWYRQILGQKVEFLVSFYNNEISEKSEIFDDQFSVERPDGSNFTLKIRSTKLEDSAMYFCASRIASGGYSYEQYFGPGTRLTVT.

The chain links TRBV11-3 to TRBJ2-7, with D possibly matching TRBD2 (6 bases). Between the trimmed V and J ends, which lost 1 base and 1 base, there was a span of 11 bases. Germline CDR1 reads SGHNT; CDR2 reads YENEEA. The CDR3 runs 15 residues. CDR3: CASSLGSGTSYEQYF. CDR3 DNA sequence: TGTGCCAGCAGCTTAGGCTCCGGGACTTCCTACGAGCAGTACTTC.

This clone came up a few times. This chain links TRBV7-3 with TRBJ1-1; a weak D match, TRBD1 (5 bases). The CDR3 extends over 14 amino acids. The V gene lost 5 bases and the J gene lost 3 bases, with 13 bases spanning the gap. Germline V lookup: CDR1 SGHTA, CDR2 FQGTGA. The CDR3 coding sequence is TGTGCCAGCAGCCCGGGAGGGGAGTACACTGAAGCTTTCTTT. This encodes CASSPGGEYTEAFF.

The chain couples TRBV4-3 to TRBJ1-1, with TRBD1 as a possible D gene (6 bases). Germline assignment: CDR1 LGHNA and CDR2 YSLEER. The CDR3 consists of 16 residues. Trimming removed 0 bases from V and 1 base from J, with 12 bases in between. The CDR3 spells CASSQDLGQTNTEAFF. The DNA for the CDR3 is TGCGCCAGCAGCCAAGATCTTGGACAGACGAACACTGAAGCTTTCTTT.

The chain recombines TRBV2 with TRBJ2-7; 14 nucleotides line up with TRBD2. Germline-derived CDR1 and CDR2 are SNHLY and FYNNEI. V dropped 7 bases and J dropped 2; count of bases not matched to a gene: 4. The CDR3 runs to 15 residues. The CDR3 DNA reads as TGTGCCAGCACCGGACTAGCGGGGGGCCCCTACGAGCAGTACTTC. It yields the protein CASTGLAGGPYEQYF.

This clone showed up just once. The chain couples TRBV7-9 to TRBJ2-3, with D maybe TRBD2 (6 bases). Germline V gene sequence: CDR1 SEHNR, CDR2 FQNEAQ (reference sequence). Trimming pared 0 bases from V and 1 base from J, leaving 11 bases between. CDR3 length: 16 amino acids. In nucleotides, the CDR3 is TGTGCCAGCAGCTTAGCGGTTAGCGGAGGCACAGATACGCAGTATTTT. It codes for CASSLAVSGGTDTQYF.

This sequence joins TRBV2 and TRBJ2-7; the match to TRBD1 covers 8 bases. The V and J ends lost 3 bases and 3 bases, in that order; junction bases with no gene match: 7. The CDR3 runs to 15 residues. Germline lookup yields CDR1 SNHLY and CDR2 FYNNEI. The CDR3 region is CASSDPRTGFYEQYF. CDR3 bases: TGTGCCAGCAGTGACCCGCGGACAGGGTTCTACGAGCAGTACTTC.

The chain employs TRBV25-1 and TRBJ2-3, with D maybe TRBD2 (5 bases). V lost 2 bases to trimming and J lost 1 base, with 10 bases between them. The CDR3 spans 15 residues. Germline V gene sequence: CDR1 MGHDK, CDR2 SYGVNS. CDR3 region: CASSEVEDGTDTQYF. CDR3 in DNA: TGTGCCAGCAGTGAAGTGGAGGATGGCACAGATACGCAGTATTTT.

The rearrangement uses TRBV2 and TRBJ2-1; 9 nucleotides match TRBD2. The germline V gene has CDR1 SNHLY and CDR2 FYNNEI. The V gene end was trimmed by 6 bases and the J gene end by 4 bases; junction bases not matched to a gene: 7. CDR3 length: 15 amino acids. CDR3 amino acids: CASREGLAAYNEQFF. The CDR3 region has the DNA TGTGCCAGCAGGGAGGGACTAGCAGCTTACAATGAGCAGTTCTTC.

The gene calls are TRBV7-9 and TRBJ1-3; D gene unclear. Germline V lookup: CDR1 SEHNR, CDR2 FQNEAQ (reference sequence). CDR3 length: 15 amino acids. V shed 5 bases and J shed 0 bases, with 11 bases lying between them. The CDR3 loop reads CASSPPGSSGNTIYF. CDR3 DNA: TGTGCCAGCAGCCCACCGGGATCCTCTGGAAACACCATATATTTT. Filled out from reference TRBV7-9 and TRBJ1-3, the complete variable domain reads DTGVSQNPRHKITKRGQNVTFRCDPISEHNRLYWYRQTLGQGPEFLTYFQNEAQLEKSRLLSDRFSAERPKGSFSTLEIQRTEQGDSAMYLCASSPPGSSGNTIYFGEGSWLTVV.

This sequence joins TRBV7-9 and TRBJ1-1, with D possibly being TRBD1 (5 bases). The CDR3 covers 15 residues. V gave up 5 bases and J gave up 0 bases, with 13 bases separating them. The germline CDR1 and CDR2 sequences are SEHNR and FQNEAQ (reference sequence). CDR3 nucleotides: TGTGCCAGCAGCCCCCCAGGGTTTTTGAACACTGAAGCTTTCTTT. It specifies CASSPPGFLNTEAFF.

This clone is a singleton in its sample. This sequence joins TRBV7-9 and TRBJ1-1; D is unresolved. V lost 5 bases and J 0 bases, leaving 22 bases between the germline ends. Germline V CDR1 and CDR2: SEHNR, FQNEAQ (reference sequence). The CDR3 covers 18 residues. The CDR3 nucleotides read TGTGCCAGCAGCCCCTTCCCGGAGGATCCGATTATGAACACTGAAGCTTTCTTT. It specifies CASSPFPEDPIMNTEAFF.

CDR3 amino acids: CASSWAGTATNEKLFF. DNA of the CDR3: TGTGCCAGCAGCTGGGCGGGGACTGCAACTAATGAAAAACTGTTTTTT. The gene calls are TRBV5-6 and TRBJ1-4; tentatively, D is TRBD1 (5 bases). Deletions cut 3 bases from V and 0 bases from J, with 12 bases between. CDR1 is SGHDT, CDR2 YYEEEE, per germline. CDR3 size: 16 residues.

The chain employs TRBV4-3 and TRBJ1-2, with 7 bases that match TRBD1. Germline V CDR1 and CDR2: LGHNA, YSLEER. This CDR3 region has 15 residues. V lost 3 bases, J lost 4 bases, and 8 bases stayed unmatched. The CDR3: CASSQDTGVIYGYTF. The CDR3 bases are TGCGCCAGCAGCCAGGATACAGGGGTTATCTATGGCTACACCTTC.

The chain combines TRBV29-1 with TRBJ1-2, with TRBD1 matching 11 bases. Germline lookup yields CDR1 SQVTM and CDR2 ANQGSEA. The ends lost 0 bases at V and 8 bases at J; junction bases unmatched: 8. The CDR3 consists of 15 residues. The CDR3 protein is CSVEEWTGGIGGYTF. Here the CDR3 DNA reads TGCAGCGTTGAAGAATGGACAGGGGGCATAGGGGGCTACACCTTC.